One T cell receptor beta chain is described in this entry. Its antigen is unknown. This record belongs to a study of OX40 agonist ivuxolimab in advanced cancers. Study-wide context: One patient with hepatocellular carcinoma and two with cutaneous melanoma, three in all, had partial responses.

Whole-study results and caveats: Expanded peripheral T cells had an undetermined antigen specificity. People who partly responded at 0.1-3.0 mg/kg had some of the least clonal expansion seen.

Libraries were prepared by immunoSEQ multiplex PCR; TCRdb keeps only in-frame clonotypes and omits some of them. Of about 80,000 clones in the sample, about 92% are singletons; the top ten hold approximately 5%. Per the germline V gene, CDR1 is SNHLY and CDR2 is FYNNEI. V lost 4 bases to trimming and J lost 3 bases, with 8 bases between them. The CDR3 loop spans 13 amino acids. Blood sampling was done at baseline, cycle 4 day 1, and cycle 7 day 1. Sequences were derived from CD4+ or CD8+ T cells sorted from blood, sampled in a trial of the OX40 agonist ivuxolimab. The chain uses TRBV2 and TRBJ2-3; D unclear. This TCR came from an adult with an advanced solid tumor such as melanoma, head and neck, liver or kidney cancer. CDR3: CASSVMRTDTQYF. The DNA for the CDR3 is TGTGCCAGCAGTGTTATGCGTACAGATACGCAGTATTTT.